Shown below are 10 T cell receptor beta chains from a single sample sequenced in a study of technical replicates of blood from a handful of donors. This table comes from immunoSEQ multiplex PCR, and its TCRdb copy is limited to in-frame clones, with some not included. The data hold approximately 93,000 clones, with about 94% observed a single time. Sequenced sample: T cells isolated from PBMCs. All receptors come from a human donor in good health.

V gene TRBV6-4 combines with J gene TRBJ1-2, with D maybe TRBD1 (6 bases). Germline V lookup: CDR1 MRHNA, CDR2 SNTAGT. With 0 bases removed from V and 8 bases from J, the gap between germline ends came to 16 bases. This CDR3 region has 15 residues. The CDR3 sequence: CASSDSMGHLRGYTF. The DNA of the CDR3 is TGTGCCAGCAGTGACTCGATGGGACATCTGCGGGGCTACACCTTC.

V gene TRBV30 combines with J gene TRBJ2-5; 7 bases are a match to TRBD1. V lost 3 bases and J lost 4; bases outside the gene matches: 5. CDR3 length equals 13 residues. Germline V lookup: CDR1 GTSNPN, CDR2 SVGIG (reference sequence). Here the CDR3 DNA reads TGTGCCTGGAGCCTGACAGGGAGAGAGACCCAGTACTTC. Translation: CAWSLTGRETQYF.

The rearrangement joins TRBV2 to TRBJ2-7, with 7 nucleotides matching TRBD2. V dropped 8 bases and J dropped 3; count of bases not matched to a gene: 10. This CDR3 contains 14 residues. Germline V lookup: CDR1 SNHLY, CDR2 FYNNEI. The CDR3 nucleotides are TGTGCCAGCCTGGGGCTAGCGGTCAACTACGAGCAGTACTTC. Its protein is CASLGLAVNYEQYF.

The chain employs TRBV6-6 and TRBJ1-1; TRBD1 might be the D (6 bases). Germline V gene data show CDR1 as MNHNY and CDR2 as SVGAGI (reference sequence). The CDR3 loop spans 15 amino acids. V lost 10 bases and J lost 6, with 24 bases in between. The CDR3 is CATDHGGAVPAEAFF. The CDR3 DNA reads TGTGCCACTGATCATGGGGGGGCGGTTCCGGCTGAAGCTTTCTTT.

The chain is built from TRBV29-1 and TRBJ2-3, with 9 bases identical to TRBD2. Germline loops: CDR1 SQVTM, CDR2 ANQGSEA. This CDR3 is 17 amino acids long. Trimming at V came to 6 bases and at J to 5 bases, leaving 18 bases not matched to a gene. CDR3: CSVQGGGLAGRVDTQYF. CDR3 bases: TGCAGCGTGCAGGGGGGAGGTCTAGCGGGGAGGGTAGATACGCAGTATTTT.

The table lists this clone with a count of one. The chain uses TRBV7-9 and TRBJ1-4; 7 bases fit TRBD1. This CDR3 spans 15 amino acids. The V gene's germline CDR1 is SEHNR and CDR2 FQNEAQ (reference sequence). After removal of 0 bases from V and 7 bases from J, the junction contained 5 bases not matched to a gene. The chain's CDR3 is CASSLAGGHTEKLFF. The CDR3 DNA reads as TGTGCCAGCAGCTTAGCAGGGGGCCATACTGAAAAACTGTTTTTT.

The chain employs TRBV27 and TRBJ1-2; TRBD1 might be the D (6 bases). Looked up from germline, CDR1 is MNHEY and CDR2 is SMNVEV (reference sequence). Trimming shortened V by 4 bases and J by 6 bases, and 12 bases separated the two germline ends. The CDR3 length is 13 residues. The CDR3 sequence is CASSWSTGNGYTF. The DNA for the CDR3 is TGTGCCAGCAGTTGGTCAACAGGGAATGGCTACACCTTC.

The rearrangement links TRBV7-2 to TRBJ2-7; maybe TRBD2 (6 bases). Germline V lookup: CDR1 SGHTA, CDR2 FQGNSA. The CDR3 spans 14 residues. V was clipped by 4 bases and J by 0 bases, with 10 bases between them. CDR3 sequence reads: CASSYKTSSYEQYF. CDR3 nucleotides: TGTGCCAGCAGCTACAAGACTAGCTCCTACGAGCAGTACTTC.

The rearrangement uses TRBV28 and TRBJ2-7; the match to TRBD2 covers 7 bases. CDR3 length: 16 amino acids. The germline V gene encodes CDR1 MDHEN and CDR2 SYDVKM. V trimming: 5 bases; J trimming: 2 bases; junction bases outside the gene matches: 12. The CDR3 loop is CASSLPLRGLTYEQYF. CDR3 in DNA: TGTGCCAGCAGTCTCCCTTTGCGGGGACTAACCTACGAGCAGTACTTC.

This chain connects TRBV4-1 to TRBJ2-3, with 7 nucleotides matching TRBD1. The CDR3 runs 16 residues. In germline, CDR1 is MGHRA, CDR2 YSYEKL. J was trimmed by 2 bases and V by 2 bases; bases with no gene match: 7. The CDR3 is CASSQRPTGNTDTQYF. CDR3 in DNA: TGCGCCAGCAGCCAAAGACCGACAGGGAACACAGATACGCAGTATTTT.